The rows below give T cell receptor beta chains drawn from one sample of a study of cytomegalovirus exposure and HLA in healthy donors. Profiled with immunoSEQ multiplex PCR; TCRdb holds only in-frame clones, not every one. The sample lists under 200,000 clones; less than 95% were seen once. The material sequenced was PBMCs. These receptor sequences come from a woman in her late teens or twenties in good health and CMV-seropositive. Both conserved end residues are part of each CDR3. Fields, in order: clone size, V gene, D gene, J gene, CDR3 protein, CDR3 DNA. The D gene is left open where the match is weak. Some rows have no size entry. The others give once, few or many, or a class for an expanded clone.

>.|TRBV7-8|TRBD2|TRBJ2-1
CASSLGYRGLAGGSYNEQFF
TGTGCCAGCAGCTTAGGTTACAGGGGACTAGCGGGAGGGTCCTACAATGAGCAGTTCTTC
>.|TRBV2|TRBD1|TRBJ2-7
CAREGTEGKGQYF
TGTGCCAGAGAGGGGACAGAGGGTAAAGGGCAGTACTTC
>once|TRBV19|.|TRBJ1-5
CASVRTVSNQPQHF
TGTGCCAGTGTCAGGACAGTTAGCAATCAGCCCCAGCATTTT
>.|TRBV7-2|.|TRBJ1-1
CASRSGGNTEAFF
TGTGCCAGCAGATCGGGAGGGAACACTGAAGCTTTCTTT
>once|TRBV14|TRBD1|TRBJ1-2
CASSQGTAYGYTF
TGTGCCAGCAGCCAGGGGACAGCTTATGGCTACACCTTC
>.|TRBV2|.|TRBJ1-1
CASSEKESGSLNTEAFF
TGTGCCAGCAGTGAAAAAGAATCAGGATCCCTGAACACTGAAGCTTTCTTT
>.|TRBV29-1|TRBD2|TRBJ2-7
CSVLAGVSYEQYF
TGCAGCGTTTTAGCGGGGGTAAGCTACGAGCAGTACTTC
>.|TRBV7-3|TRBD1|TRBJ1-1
CASSSGQGNTEAFF
TGTGCCAGCAGCTCGGGACAGGGCAACACTGAAGCTTTCTTT
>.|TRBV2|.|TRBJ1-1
CASRFGGDTEAFF
TGTGCCAGCAGGTTCGGCGGGGACACTGAAGCTTTCTTT
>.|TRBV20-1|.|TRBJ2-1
CSGNSGNEQFF
TGCAGTGGCAATTCCGGGAATGAGCAGTTCTTC